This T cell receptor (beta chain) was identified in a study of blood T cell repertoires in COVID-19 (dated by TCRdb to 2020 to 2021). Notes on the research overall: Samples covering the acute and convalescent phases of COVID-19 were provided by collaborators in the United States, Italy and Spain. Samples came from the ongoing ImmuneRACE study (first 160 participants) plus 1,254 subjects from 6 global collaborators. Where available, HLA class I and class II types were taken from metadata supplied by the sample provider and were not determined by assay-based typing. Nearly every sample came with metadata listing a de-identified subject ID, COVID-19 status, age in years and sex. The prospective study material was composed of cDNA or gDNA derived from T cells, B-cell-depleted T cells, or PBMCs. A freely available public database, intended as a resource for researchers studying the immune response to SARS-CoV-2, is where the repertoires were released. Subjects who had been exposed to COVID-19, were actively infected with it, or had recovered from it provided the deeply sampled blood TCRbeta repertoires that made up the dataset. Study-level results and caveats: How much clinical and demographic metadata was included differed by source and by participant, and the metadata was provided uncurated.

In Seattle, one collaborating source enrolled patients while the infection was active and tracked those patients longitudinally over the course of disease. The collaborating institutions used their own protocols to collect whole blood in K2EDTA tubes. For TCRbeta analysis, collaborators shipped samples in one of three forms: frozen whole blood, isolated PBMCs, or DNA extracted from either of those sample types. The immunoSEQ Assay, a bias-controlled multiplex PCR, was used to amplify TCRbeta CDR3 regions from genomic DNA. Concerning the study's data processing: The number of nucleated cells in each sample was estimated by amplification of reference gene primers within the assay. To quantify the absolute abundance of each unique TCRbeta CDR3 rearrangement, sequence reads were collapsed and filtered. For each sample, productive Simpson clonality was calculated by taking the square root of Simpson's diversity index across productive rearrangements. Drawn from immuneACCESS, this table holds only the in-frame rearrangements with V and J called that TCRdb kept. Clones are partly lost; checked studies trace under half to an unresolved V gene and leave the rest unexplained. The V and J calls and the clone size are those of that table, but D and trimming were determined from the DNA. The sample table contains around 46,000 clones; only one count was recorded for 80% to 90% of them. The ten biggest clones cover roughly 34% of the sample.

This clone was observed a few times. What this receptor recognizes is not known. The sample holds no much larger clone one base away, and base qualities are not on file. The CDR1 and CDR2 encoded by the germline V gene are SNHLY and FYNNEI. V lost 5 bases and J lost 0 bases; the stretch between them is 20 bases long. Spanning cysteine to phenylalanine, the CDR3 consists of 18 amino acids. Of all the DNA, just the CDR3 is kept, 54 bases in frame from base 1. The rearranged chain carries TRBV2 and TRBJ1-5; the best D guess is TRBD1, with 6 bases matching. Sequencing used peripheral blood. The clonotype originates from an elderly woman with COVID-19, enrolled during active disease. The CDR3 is CASSIRSQGLFSNQPQHF. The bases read TGTGCCAGCAGTATTAGATCCCAGGGGTTATTTAGCAATCAGCCCCAGCATTTT.